The 27 T cell receptor beta chains presented below share a single source sample, sequenced in a study of cytotoxic CD8 clonotypes in ibrutinib-treated CLL. Generated by immunoSEQ multiplex PCR, the TCRdb table keeps only in-frame clones and is missing some. Altogether a few hundred thousand clones are present, about 61% being singletons, with the ten largest covering roughly 6.3%. The material was PBMCs, obtained after 36 months of ibrutinib treatment. The receptors originated from a human donor with chronic lymphocytic leukemia.

The V gene is TRBV12-5, the J gene TRBJ2-7, with 8 bases lining up with TRBD1. The CDR3 has 17 amino acids. Germline CDR1 is LGHNT and CDR2 is FRNRAP. V lost 0 bases, J lost 1 base, and 8 bases stayed unmatched. The CDR3 region has the DNA TGTGCTAGTGGTTTGGTGCAGGACAGGGATATTTCCTACGAGCAGTACTTC. It translates to CASGLVQDRDISYEQYF. Full variable domain (remainder filled in from reference TRBV12-5 and TRBJ2-7): DARVTQTPRHKVTEMGQEVTMRCQPILGHNTVFWYRQTMMQGLELLAYFRNRAPLDDSGMPKDRFSAEMPDATLATLKIQPSEPRDSAVYFCASGLVQDRDISYEQYFGPGTRLTVT.

This rearrangement joins TRBV7-2 to TRBJ1-1; D gene unclear. In germline, CDR1 is SGHTA, CDR2 FQGNSA. Between the trimmed V and J ends, which lost 1 base and 2 bases, there was a span of 11 bases. The CDR3 is made up of 15 amino acids. The CDR3 nucleotides read TGTGCCAGCAGCTTAGGGCGAGGAGTCAACACTGAAGCTTTCTTT. It translates to CASSLGRGVNTEAFF.

The chain is built from TRBV14 and TRBJ2-7; D call uncertain. V dropped 1 base and J dropped 2 bases, with 15 bases sitting between them. Germline V lookup: CDR1 SGHDN, CDR2 FVKESK. The CDR3 spans 16 residues. The CDR3 sequence is CASSQGVTHLTYEQYF. The CDR3 bases are TGTGCCAGCAGCCAAGGAGTGACACACCTAACCTACGAGCAGTACTTC.

V and J are TRBV5-1 and TRBJ1-1, with D perhaps TRBD1 (5 bases). Trimming cost V 0 bases and J 0 bases, with 12 bases left between them. From germline, CDR1 is SGHRS and CDR2 YFSETQ. The CDR3 is 16 amino acids. DNA of the CDR3: TGCGCCAGCAGCTTGGTAGGGGCGATCATGAACACTGAAGCTTTCTTT. It encodes CASSLVGAIMNTEAFF. Together with reference TRBV5-1 and TRBJ1-1, the CDR3 gives the full variable domain: KAGVTQTPRYLIKTRGQQVTLSCSPISGHRSVSWYQQTPGQGLQFLFEYFSETQRNKGNFPGRFSGRQFSNSRSEMNVSTLELGDSALYLCASSLVGAIMNTEAFFGQGTRLTVV.

This rearrangement joins TRBV19 to TRBJ2-5; 8 positions agree with TRBD1. This CDR3 has 13 amino acids. The junction had 8 bases not matched to a gene; V was cut back by 10 bases and J by 4 bases. Germline CDR1 and CDR2: LNHDA and SQIVND (reference sequence). The DNA for the CDR3 is TGTGCCACACGACAGGGGAAGGGAGAGACCCAGTACTTC. Protein product: CATRQGKGETQYF.

The rearrangement joins TRBV7-9 to TRBJ1-2; 8 bases agree with TRBD1. The CDR3 has 15 amino acids. Germline CDR1 and CDR2: SEHNR and FQNEAQ (reference sequence). V was pared by 1 base and J by 6 bases, with 7 bases of the junction left unmatched. This chain's CDR3 is CASSLETGGIDGYTF. In DNA, the CDR3 is TGTGCCAGCAGCTTAGAAACAGGGGGAATTGATGGCTACACCTTC. Full variable domain (rest looked up from reference TRBV7-9 and TRBJ1-2): DTGVSQNPRHKITKRGQNVTFRCDPISEHNRLYWYRQTLGQGPEFLTYFQNEAQLEKSRLLSDRFSAERPKGSFSTLEIQRTEQGDSAMYLCASSLETGGIDGYTFGSGTRLTVV.

This rearrangement joins TRBV10-3 to TRBJ1-1; D ambiguous. Trimming left V 6 bases short and J 5 bases short, with 10 bases between. Germline V gene sequence: CDR1 ENHRY, CDR2 SYGVKD. The CDR3 has 12 residues. CDR3 sequence reads: CAISDSGTEAFF. CDR3 nucleotide sequence: TGTGCCATCAGCGACTCGGGGACTGAAGCTTTCTTT.

V is TRBV6-5 and J is TRBJ1-2; no definite D call. The V gene's germline CDR1 is MNHEY and CDR2 SVGAGI. Trimming took off 0 bases at V and 5 bases at J, with 7 bases between the two ends. This CDR3 is 13 amino acids long. As DNA, the CDR3 is TGTGCCAGCAGTTACTCGGATCAGTATGGCTACACCTTC. Its translation is CASSYSDQYGYTF.

This chain links TRBV7-3 with TRBJ2-3; no clear D. CDR1 and CDR2 (germline): SGHTA, FQGTGA. V gave up 5 bases and J gave up 0 bases, with 9 bases separating them. This CDR3 spans 14 amino acids. The CDR3 DNA reads as TGTGCCAGCAGCCCACGACCGAGCACAGATACGCAGTATTTT. It yields the protein CASSPRPSTDTQYF.

The count of this clone is one. CDR3 residues: CASSPPQAGSYEQYF. DNA of the CDR3: TGTGCCAGCTCACCTCCCCAGGCGGGATCCTACGAGCAGTACTTC. V usage is TRBV18 and J usage is TRBJ2-7; TRBD2 might be the D (6 bases). Germline values: CDR1 KGHSH, CDR2 LQKENI. V was shortened by 3 bases and J by 1 base, with 13 bases between the two germline ends. The CDR3 runs 15 residues.

In its sample, this clone was seen once. This chain links TRBV4-1 with TRBJ2-5; D is uncertain. With 0 bases removed from V and 5 bases from J, the gap between germline ends came to 16 bases. Germline V lookup: CDR1 MGHRA, CDR2 YSYEKL. This CDR3 spans 16 amino acids. CDR3 nucleotide sequence: TGCGCCAGCAGCCAAGATCTTGGTGGGGATTGGGAGACCCAGTACTTC. Its protein is CASSQDLGGDWETQYF.

In its sample, this clone was seen a few times. This rearrangement joins TRBV6-5 to TRBJ2-7; no clear D. Looked up from germline, CDR1 is MNHEY and CDR2 is SVGAGI. CDR3 length: 13 amino acids. Trimming left V 3 bases short and J 6 bases short, with 12 bases between. The CDR3 sequence is CASSYRLGREQYF. CDR3 nucleotide sequence: TGTGCCAGCAGTTATCGCCTTGGCCGCGAGCAGTACTTC.

The genes are TRBV5-1 and TRBJ1-4, with 7 bases lining up with TRBD1. This CDR3 has 17 amino acids. V was clipped by 3 bases and J by 5 bases; unmatched bases: 13. Germline V lookup: CDR1 SGHRS, CDR2 YFSETQ. In nucleotides, the CDR3 is TGCGCCAGCAGCTCGCGGACAGGCCAGAGGGCCAATGAAAAACTGTTTTTT. Amino acids: CASSSRTGQRANEKLFF.

This chain joins TRBV29-1 and TRBJ2-1; no clear D. Trimming removed 5 bases from V and 2 bases from J, with 13 bases in between. Germline assignment: CDR1 SQVTM and CDR2 ANQGSEA. The CDR3 runs to 14 residues. The CDR3 sequence: CSVLFLEAYNEQFF. CDR3 sequence (DNA): TGCAGCGTTCTATTCCTGGAAGCCTACAATGAGCAGTTCTTC.

The CDR3 DNA reads TGTGCCAGCAATAGCCTAGCGGGCTACAATGAGCAGTTCTTC. Protein: CASNSLAGYNEQFF. The chain links TRBV28 to TRBJ2-1; 8 nucleotides agree with TRBD2. The length of the CDR3 is 14 residues. With V trimmed by 7 bases and J by 3 bases, 5 bases remained unmatched. CDR1 is MDHEN, CDR2 SYDVKM, per germline.

J is TRBJ2-6 and V is TRBV27; 9 positions match TRBD1. CDR3 size: 18 residues. Unmatched junction bases numbered 9, after V lost 6 bases and J lost 0 bases. Per germline, CDR1 MNHEY and CDR2 SMNVEV (reference sequence). The CDR3 loop is CASSPRDRVFSGANVLTF. In DNA form, the CDR3 reads TGTGCCAGCAGCCCTCGGGACAGGGTATTCTCTGGGGCCAACGTCCTGACTTTC.

The chain couples TRBV29-1 to TRBJ1-2; D remains unclear. The CDR3 is 12 amino acids. V gave up 7 bases and J gave up 8 bases, with 17 bases separating them. Per germline, CDR1 SQVTM and CDR2 ANQGSEA. The CDR3 DNA sequence: TGCAGCGGAATATTGGATCCGCGGGGCTACACCTTC. This encodes CSGILDPRGYTF.

J is TRBJ1-2 and V is TRBV7-9; weak D call: TRBD1 (5 bases). The V end was cut by 3 bases, the J end by 3 bases, with 8 bases between. CDR1 SEHNR and CDR2 FQNEAQ come from the germline V gene (reference sequence). The CDR3 has 13 amino acids. The CDR3 spells CASSFLTDYGYTF. Here the CDR3 DNA reads TGTGCCAGCAGCTTCCTGACAGACTATGGCTACACCTTC.

In regard to this clone: One junction end disagrees with the germline gene, perhaps due to a read error. The V gene is TRBV6-1, the J gene TRBJ2-1, with 9 bases fitting TRBD1. The CDR3 sequence is 15 residues long. Germline V gene lookup returns CDR1 MNHNS and CDR2 SASEGT. Here the CDR3 reads CASSLQGASFNEQFF. Here the CDR3 DNA reads TGTGCCAGCAGTCTACAGGGGGCATCCTTCAATGAGCAGTTCTTC.

The V call is TRBV19, the J call TRBJ2-7; D unclear. Between the trimmed V and J ends, which lost 5 bases and 6 bases, there was a span of 8 bases. This CDR3 has 11 amino acids. Germline loops: CDR1 LNHDA, CDR2 SQIVND (reference sequence). As DNA, the CDR3 is TGTGCCAGTAGTGCCCCGGGCGAGCAGTACTTC. Amino acids: CASSAPGEQYF.

The genes are TRBV7-9 and TRBJ1-3, with D hard to call. The CDR3 sequence is 12 residues long. The germline gives CDR1 SEHNR, CDR2 FQNEAQ (reference sequence). Trimming left V 5 bases short and J 8 bases short, with 10 bases between. As DNA, the CDR3 is TGTGCCAGCAGCCGACCGATAGACACCATATATTTT. It encodes CASSRPIDTIYF.

This clone has a handful of counts. This chain joins TRBV27 and TRBJ1-2; D is unresolved. The CDR3 runs to 14 residues. Germline V lookup: CDR1 MNHEY, CDR2 SMNVEV (reference sequence). V was pared by 3 bases and J by 5 bases, with 13 bases between. The CDR3, as DNA: TGTGCCAGCAGTTTGAATGGAGGGCGTTATGGCTACACCTTC. Its translation is CASSLNGGRYGYTF.

V and J are TRBV7-6 and TRBJ2-7, with D tentatively TRBD1 (5 bases). CDR3 size: 14 residues. Trimming left V 4 bases short and J 4 bases short, with 14 bases between. The V gene's germline CDR1 is SGHVS and CDR2 FNYEAQ. Here the CDR3 DNA reads TGTGCCAGCAGCTACTCCAGGGTCGGGTACGAGCAGTACTTC. It yields the protein CASSYSRVGYEQYF. Complete variable domain (other parts from reference TRBV7-6 and TRBJ2-7): GAGVSQSPRYKVTKRGQDVALRCDPISGHVSLYWYRQALGQGPEFLTYFNYEAQQDKSGLPNDRFSAERPEGSISTLTIQRTEQRDSAMYRCASSYSRVGYEQYFGPGTRLTVT.

The chain joins TRBV29-1 to TRBJ2-2; TRBD2 might be the D (5 bases). Trimming left V 4 bases short and J 6 bases short, with 9 bases between. Germline loops: CDR1 SQVTM, CDR2 ANQGSEA. This CDR3 contains 12 residues. The CDR3 coding sequence is TGCAGCGTTGTACTAGTGGCCGGGGAGCTGTTTTTT. Translated, it gives CSVVLVAGELFF.

Turning to this clone: One end of the junction varies from germline; a read error may be responsible. The same CDR3 is also encoded by other DNA sequences in this sample. This chain connects TRBV5-4 to TRBJ2-5; TRBD2 might be the D (7 bases). Per the germline V gene, CDR1 is SGHNT and CDR2 is YYREEE (reference sequence). There are 16 residues in the CDR3. The CDR3: CATVNVGGVHQETQYF. The CDR3 coding sequence is TGTGCCACCGTTAACGTAGGGGGGGTACACCAGGAGACCCAGTACTTC.

V gene TRBV19 combines with J gene TRBJ2-7, with a possible D match to TRBD1 (5 bases). The CDR3 spans 14 residues. Germline CDR1 LNHDA, CDR2 SQIVND (reference sequence). V lost 3 bases and J lost 3, with 12 bases in between. CDR3 nucleotides: TGTGCCAGTAGTATTACGACAGAACACTACGAGCAGTACTTC. Protein sequence: CASSITTEHYEQYF. Using reference TRBV19 and TRBJ2-7 for the parts outside the CDR3, the full variable domain is DGGITQSPKYLFRKEGQNVTLSCEQNLNHDAMYWYRQDPGQGLRLIYYSQIVNDFQKGDIAEGYSVSREKKESFPLTVTSAQKNPTAFYLCASSITTEHYEQYFGPGTRLTVT.

The chain combines TRBV7-6 with TRBJ2-3; D gene uncertain. Trimming took 4 bases from V and 2 from J, leaving 19 bases between them. The CDR3 runs 17 residues. Looked up from germline, CDR1 is SGHVS and CDR2 is FNYEAQ. The CDR3 nucleotides read TGTGCCAGCAGCTCCCCGGTGGGTTCCCCGTACACAGATACGCAGTATTTT. This gives the protein CASSSPVGSPYTDTQYF.